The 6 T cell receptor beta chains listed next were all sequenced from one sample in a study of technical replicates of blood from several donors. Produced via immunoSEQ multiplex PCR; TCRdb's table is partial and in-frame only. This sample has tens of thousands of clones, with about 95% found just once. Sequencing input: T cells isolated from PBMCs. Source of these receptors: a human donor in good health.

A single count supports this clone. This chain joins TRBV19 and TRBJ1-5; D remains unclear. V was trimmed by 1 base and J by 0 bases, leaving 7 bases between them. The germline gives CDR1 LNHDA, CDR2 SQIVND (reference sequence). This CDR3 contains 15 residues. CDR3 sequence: CASSIAEYSNQPQHF. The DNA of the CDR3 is TGTGCCAGTAGTATAGCAGAATATAGCAATCAGCCCCAGCATTTT.

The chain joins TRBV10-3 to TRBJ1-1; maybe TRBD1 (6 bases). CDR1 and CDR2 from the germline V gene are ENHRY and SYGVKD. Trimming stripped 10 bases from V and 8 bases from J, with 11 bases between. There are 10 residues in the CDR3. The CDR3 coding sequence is TGTGCCACCCGACAGGAGGAAGCTTTCTTT. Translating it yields CATRQEEAFF.

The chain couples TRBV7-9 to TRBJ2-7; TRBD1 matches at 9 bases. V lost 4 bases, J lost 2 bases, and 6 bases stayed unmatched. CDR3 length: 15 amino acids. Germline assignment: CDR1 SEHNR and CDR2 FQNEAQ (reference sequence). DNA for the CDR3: TGTGCCAGCAGCTCACCCTGGGACAGGGCCTACGAGCAGTACTTC. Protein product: CASSSPWDRAYEQYF.

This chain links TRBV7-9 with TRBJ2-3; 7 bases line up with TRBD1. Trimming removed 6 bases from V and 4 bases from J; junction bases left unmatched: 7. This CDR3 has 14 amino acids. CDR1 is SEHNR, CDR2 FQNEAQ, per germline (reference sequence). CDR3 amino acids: CASSKTGFSDTQYF. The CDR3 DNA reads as TGTGCCAGCAGTAAGACAGGGTTTTCAGATACGCAGTATTTT.

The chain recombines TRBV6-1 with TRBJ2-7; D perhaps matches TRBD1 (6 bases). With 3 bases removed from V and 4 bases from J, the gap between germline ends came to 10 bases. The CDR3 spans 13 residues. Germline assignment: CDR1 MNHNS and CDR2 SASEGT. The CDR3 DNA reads TGTGCCAGCAGTGATGGACAGCCTTACGAGCAGTACTTC. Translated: CASSDGQPYEQYF.

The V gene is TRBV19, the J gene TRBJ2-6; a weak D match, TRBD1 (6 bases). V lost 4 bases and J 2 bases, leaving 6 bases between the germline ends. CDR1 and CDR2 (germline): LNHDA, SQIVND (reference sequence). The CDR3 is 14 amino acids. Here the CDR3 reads CASSTGAGANVLTF. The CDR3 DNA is TGTGCCAGTAGTACAGGGGCTGGGGCCAACGTCCTGACTTTC.